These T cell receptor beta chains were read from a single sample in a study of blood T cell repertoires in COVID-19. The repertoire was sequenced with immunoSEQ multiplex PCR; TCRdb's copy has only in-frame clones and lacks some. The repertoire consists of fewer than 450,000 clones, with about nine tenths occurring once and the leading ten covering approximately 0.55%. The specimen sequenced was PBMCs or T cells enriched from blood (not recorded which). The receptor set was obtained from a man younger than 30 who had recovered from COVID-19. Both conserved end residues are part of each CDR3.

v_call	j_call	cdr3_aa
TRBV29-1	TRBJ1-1	CSGKDSSVYTEAFF
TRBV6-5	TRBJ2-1	CASQGARGSYNEQFF
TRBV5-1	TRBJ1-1	CASSLDGVGGTEAFF
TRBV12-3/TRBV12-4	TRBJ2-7	CASSFAASYEQYF
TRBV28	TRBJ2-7	CASSSLYEQYF
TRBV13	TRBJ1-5	CASSLQGDGQPQHF
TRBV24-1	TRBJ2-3	CATIWGPSTDTQYF
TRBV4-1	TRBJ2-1	CASSLGTALTYNEQFF
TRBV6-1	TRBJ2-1	CASSDLLAGDPYNEQFF
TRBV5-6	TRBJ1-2	CASSLRQGLGYGYTF
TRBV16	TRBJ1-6	CASSQSPDRGAYNSPLHF
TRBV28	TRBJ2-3	CASSQIFKRTDTQYF
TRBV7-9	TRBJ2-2	CASSSGQGRRSGGELFF